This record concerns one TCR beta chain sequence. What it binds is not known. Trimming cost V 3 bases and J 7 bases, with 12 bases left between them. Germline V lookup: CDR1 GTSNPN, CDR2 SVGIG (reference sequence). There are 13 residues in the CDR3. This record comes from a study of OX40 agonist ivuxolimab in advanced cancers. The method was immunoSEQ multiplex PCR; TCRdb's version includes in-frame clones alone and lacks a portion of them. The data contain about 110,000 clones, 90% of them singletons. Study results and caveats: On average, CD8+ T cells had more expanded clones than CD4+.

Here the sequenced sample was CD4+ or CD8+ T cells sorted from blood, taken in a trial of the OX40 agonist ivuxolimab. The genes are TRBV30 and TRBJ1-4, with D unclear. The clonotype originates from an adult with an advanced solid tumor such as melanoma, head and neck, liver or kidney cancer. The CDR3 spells CAWRIWSGEKLFF. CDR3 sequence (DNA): TGTGCCTGGAGGATTTGGAGTGGTGAAAAACTGTTTTTT.